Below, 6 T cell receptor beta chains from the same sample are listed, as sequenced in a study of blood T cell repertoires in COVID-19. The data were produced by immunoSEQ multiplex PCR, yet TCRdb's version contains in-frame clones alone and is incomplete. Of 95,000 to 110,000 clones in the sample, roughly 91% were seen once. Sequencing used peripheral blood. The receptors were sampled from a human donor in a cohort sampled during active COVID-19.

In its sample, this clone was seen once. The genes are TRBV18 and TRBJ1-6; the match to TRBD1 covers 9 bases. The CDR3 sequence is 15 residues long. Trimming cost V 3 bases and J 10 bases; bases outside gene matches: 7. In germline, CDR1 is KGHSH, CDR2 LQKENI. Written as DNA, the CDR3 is TGTGCCAGCTCACCTTCGGGACAGGGAAGCTCACCCCTCCACTTT. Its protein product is CASSPSGQGSSPLHF.

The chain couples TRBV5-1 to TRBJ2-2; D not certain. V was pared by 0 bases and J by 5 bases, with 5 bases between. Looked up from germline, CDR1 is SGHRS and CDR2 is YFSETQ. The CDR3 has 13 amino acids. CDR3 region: CASSLALTGELFF. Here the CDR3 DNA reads TGCGCCAGCAGCTTGGCCTTGACCGGGGAGCTGTTTTTT.

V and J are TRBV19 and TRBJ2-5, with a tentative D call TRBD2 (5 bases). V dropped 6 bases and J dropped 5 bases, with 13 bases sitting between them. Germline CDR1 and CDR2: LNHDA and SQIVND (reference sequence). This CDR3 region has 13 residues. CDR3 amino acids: CASRRVGGETQYF. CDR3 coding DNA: TGTGCCAGTAGGAGGGTGGGCGGCGAGACCCAGTACTTC.

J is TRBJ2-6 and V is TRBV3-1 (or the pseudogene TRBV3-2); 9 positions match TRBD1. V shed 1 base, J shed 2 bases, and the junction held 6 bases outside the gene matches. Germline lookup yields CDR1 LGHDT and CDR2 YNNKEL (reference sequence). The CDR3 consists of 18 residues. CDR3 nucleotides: TGTGCCAGCAGCCAAGTCTTCACAGGGGGCCCTGGGGCCAACGTCCTGACTTTC. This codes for CASSQVFTGGPGANVLTF.

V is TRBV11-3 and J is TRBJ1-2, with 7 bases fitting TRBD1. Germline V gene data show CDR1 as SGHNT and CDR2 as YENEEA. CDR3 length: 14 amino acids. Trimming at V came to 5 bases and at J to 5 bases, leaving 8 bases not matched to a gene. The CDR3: CASSQTTGIYGYTF. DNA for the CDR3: TGTGCCAGCAGCCAGACGACAGGGATATATGGCTACACCTTC.

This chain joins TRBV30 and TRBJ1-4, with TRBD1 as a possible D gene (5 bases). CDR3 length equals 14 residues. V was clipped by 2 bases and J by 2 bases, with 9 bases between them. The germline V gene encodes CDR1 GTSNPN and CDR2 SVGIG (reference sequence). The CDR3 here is CAWSSGSTNEKLFF. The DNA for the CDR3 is TGTGCCTGGAGTTCAGGGTCCACTAATGAAAAACTGTTTTTT.